Shown below are 27 T cell receptor beta chains from a single sample sequenced in a study of blood T cell repertoires in COVID-19. The method was immunoSEQ multiplex PCR; TCRdb's version includes in-frame clones alone and lacks a portion of them. Altogether 230,000 or so clones are present, 80% to 90% being singletons, with the ten largest covering roughly 7.8%. Sequenced: peripheral blood. The source is a man aged 40-49 years with active or convalescent COVID-19.

V gene TRBV7-9 combines with J gene TRBJ1-1; D unresolved. CDR3 length: 12 residues. V lost 3 bases, J lost 8 bases, and 10 bases lay in between. The germline gives CDR1 SEHNR, CDR2 FQNEAQ (reference sequence). This CDR3 reads CASSFGVAEAFF. The DNA of the CDR3 is TGTGCCAGCAGCTTCGGAGTAGCGGAAGCTTTCTTT.

V and J are TRBV5-4 and TRBJ1-2; 8 bases match TRBD1. This CDR3 region has 14 residues. Germline V lookup: CDR1 SGHNT, CDR2 YYREEE (reference sequence). V trimming: 3 bases; J trimming: 2 bases; junction bases outside the gene matches: 3. This chain's CDR3 is CASSSRTGNYGYTF. CDR3 DNA: TGTGCCAGCAGCTCCAGGACAGGGAACTATGGCTACACCTTC.

This clone has a single count. The V and J genes are TRBV5-1 and TRBJ2-2; D uncertain. Trimming shortened V by 0 bases and J by 0 bases, and 6 bases separated the two germline ends. Germline V gene sequence: CDR1 SGHRS, CDR2 YFSETQ. The CDR3 totals 15 residues. The CDR3 spells CASSLVSANTGELFF. CDR3 in DNA: TGCGCCAGCAGCTTGGTGTCAGCGAACACCGGGGAGCTGTTTTTT.

The V and J genes are TRBV7-2 and TRBJ2-2; D perhaps matches TRBD2 (5 bases). The CDR3 is 15 amino acids. Germline V lookup: CDR1 SGHTA, CDR2 FQGNSA. With 6 bases removed from V and 4 bases from J, the gap between germline ends came to 15 bases. The DNA of the CDR3 is TGTGCCAGCAGTCCTCTTGCCGGGGTCACCGGGGAGCTGTTTTTT. Its protein is CASSPLAGVTGELFF.

The rearrangement uses TRBV20-1 and TRBJ1-1; TRBD1 aligns across 7 bases. Germline CDR1 DFQATT, CDR2 SNEGSKA (reference sequence). This CDR3 spans 14 amino acids. Trimming at V came to 3 bases and at J to 5 bases, leaving 9 bases not matched to a gene. The CDR3 DNA follows: TGCAGTGCTAGTGGGGGGGCAGGGGGAACTGAAGCTTTCTTT. Translating it yields CSASGGAGGTEAFF.

This clone was found a few times. V and J are TRBV6-5 and TRBJ1-2, with 9 nucleotides matching TRBD1. Germline V gives CDR1 MNHEY, CDR2 SVGAGI. The CDR3 length is 14 residues. V lost 5 bases, J lost 4 bases, and 5 bases stayed unmatched. The CDR3 nucleotides read TGTGCCAGCAGTCCGGGACAGGGCTCCTATGGCTACACCTTC. Protein: CASSPGQGSYGYTF.

The J gene is TRBJ2-3, the V gene TRBV4-2, with D perhaps matching TRBD2 (6 bases). Looked up from germline, CDR1 is LGHNA and CDR2 is YNFKEQ. V gave up 0 bases and J gave up 1 base, with 11 bases separating them. This CDR3 comprises 16 residues. The CDR3 sequence: CASSQDSGVGTDTQYF. CDR3 in DNA: TGTGCCAGCAGCCAAGATTCGGGAGTGGGCACAGATACGCAGTATTTT.

This chain connects TRBV9 to TRBJ1-3; TRBD1 is a possible D gene (5 bases). The V gene's germline CDR1 is SGDLS and CDR2 YYNGEE. Trimming cost V 4 bases and J 0 bases, with 8 bases left between them. This CDR3 is built from 14 residues. The CDR3 sequence is CASSRGSSGNTIYF. Here the CDR3 DNA reads TGTGCCAGCAGCAGGGGAAGCTCTGGAAACACCATATATTTT. The whole variable domain, filled in from reference TRBV9 and TRBJ1-3, reads DSGVTQTPKHLITATGQRVTLRCSPRSGDLSVYWYQQSLDQGLQFLIQYYNGEERAKGNILERFSAQQFPDLHSELNLSSLELGDSALYFCASSRGSSGNTIYFGEGSWLTVV.

The chain uses TRBV2 and TRBJ2-2; TRBD1 might be the D (6 bases). The CDR3 contains 14 residues. Germline CDR1 reads SNHLY; CDR2 reads FYNNEI. Trimming removed 8 bases from V and 1 base from J, with 11 bases in between. The CDR3 region has the DNA TGTGCCAGCCACCGGACAGAGAACACCGGGGAGCTGTTTTTT. Protein: CASHRTENTGELFF.

This clone was seen a few times. The DNA of the CDR3 is TGTGCCACCAGTGAGCCGACTAGCGGGGGGACCTACGAGCAGTACTTC. It encodes CATSEPTSGGTYEQYF. The chain links TRBV24-1 to TRBJ2-7; TRBD2 matches at 13 bases. After removal of 4 bases from V and 2 bases from J, the junction contained 4 bases not matched to a gene. This CDR3 has 16 residues. Germline CDR1 is KGHDR and CDR2 is SFDVKD.

This chain joins TRBV5-6 and TRBJ1-4; no firm D call. The V end was cut by 0 bases, the J end by 4 bases, with 10 bases between. The length of the CDR3 is 15 residues. Germline CDR1 is SGHDT and CDR2 is YYEEEE. CDR3 sequence reads: CASSLESGNNEKLFF. CDR3 nucleotides: TGTGCCAGCAGCTTGGAATCGGGGAATAATGAAAAACTGTTTTTT.

The chain carries TRBV19 and TRBJ1-2, with a possible D match to TRBD1 (5 bases). The germline gives CDR1 LNHDA, CDR2 SQIVND (reference sequence). V was cut by 3 bases and J by 2 bases, with 16 bases left in between. The CDR3 consists of 16 residues. The CDR3 spells CASSMGQASKNYGYTF. CDR3 sequence (DNA): TGTGCCAGTAGTATGGGGCAGGCATCGAAAAACTATGGCTACACCTTC.

This chain joins TRBV6-6 and TRBJ1-3; D unclear. V was cut by 5 bases and J by 4 bases, with 15 bases left in between. Germline lookup yields CDR1 MNHNY and CDR2 SVGAGI (reference sequence). The CDR3 covers 15 residues. The DNA of the CDR3 is TGTGCCAGCAGTCCCCGAGAGTATACCGGAAACACCATATATTTT. Translation: CASSPREYTGNTIYF.

This chain uses TRBV19 with TRBJ1-5; tentative D call: TRBD1 (5 bases). V lost 4 bases and J 4 bases, leaving 11 bases between the germline ends. CDR1 and CDR2 from the germline V gene are LNHDA and SQIVND (reference sequence). This CDR3 comprises 14 residues. The CDR3 is CASSKKTANQPQHF. The CDR3 region has the DNA TGTGCCAGTAGTAAGAAGACAGCAAATCAGCCCCAGCATTTT.

The chain joins TRBV11-2 to TRBJ1-5; D may be TRBD1 (5 bases). CDR3 length: 14 residues. The germline V and J ends were trimmed by 1 base and 4 bases, with 8 bases remaining between them. Germline CDR1 is SGHAT and CDR2 is FQNNGV. The CDR3 DNA reads TGTGCCAGCAGCTTAGGGGGGGGGAATCAGCCCCAGCATTTT. Its translation is CASSLGGGNQPQHF.

The V and J genes are TRBV19 and TRBJ1-1, with 10 bases lining up with TRBD1. CDR3 length equals 14 residues. Germline assignment: CDR1 LNHDA and CDR2 SQIVND (reference sequence). V was pared by 5 bases and J by 5 bases, with 5 bases of the junction left unmatched. CDR3 in amino acids: CASSAGQGGTEAFF. CDR3 bases: TGTGCCAGTAGTGCTGGACAGGGGGGTACTGAAGCTTTCTTT.

This chain joins TRBV10-3 and TRBJ1-1; the match to TRBD1 covers 8 bases. The CDR3 loop spans 15 amino acids. V lost 6 bases and J lost 0; bases outside the gene matches: 6. Germline V gene sequence: CDR1 ENHRY, CDR2 SYGVKD. CDR3: CAIRNRTGLNTEAFF. CDR3 bases: TGTGCCATCAGGAACCGGACAGGGCTGAACACTGAAGCTTTCTTT.

This clone was detected only once. V gene TRBV30 combines with J gene TRBJ1-2, with D unclear. Trimming removed 3 bases at V and 1 base at J, with 9 bases between. Per germline, CDR1 GTSNPN and CDR2 SVGIG (reference sequence). This CDR3 is 13 amino acids long. The CDR3 spells CAWSLLGNYGYTF. The CDR3 DNA reads as TGTGCCTGGAGCCTCCTCGGTAACTATGGCTACACCTTC.

The V gene is TRBV5-4, the J gene TRBJ2-1, with 12 bases lining up with TRBD2. Germline-derived CDR1 and CDR2 are SGHNT and YYREEE (reference sequence). CDR3 size: 16 residues. V lost 0 bases, J lost 8 bases, and 6 bases stayed unmatched. CDR3 sequence reads: CASSLVLAGGPHEQFF. The CDR3 DNA follows: TGTGCCAGCAGCTTGGTCCTAGCGGGAGGGCCCCATGAGCAGTTCTTC.

The chain uses TRBV28 and TRBJ1-5; no firm D call. The CDR3 loop spans 15 amino acids. V gave up 3 bases and J gave up 6 bases, with 15 bases separating them. The V gene's germline CDR1 is MDHEN and CDR2 SYDVKM. CDR3 residues: CASSFSPGVSQPQHF. The CDR3 bases are TGTGCCAGCAGTTTCTCTCCCGGGGTAAGTCAGCCCCAGCATTTT.

This CDR3 is CASRPGQAAGELFF. CDR3 sequence (DNA): TGTGCCAGCAGACCGGGACAGGCGGCCGGGGAGCTGTTTTTT. This rearrangement joins TRBV6-5 to TRBJ2-2, with 8 bases that match TRBD1. V shed 6 bases, J shed 6 bases, and the junction held 6 bases outside the gene matches. This CDR3 comprises 14 residues. Germline values: CDR1 MNHEY, CDR2 SVGAGI.

The chain uses TRBV24-1 and TRBJ2-7, with D maybe TRBD1 (6 bases). V gave up 0 bases and J gave up 4 bases, with 15 bases separating them. This CDR3 has 16 residues. CDR1 and CDR2 from the germline V gene are KGHDR and SFDVKD. The CDR3 loop is CATSDLRRGESYEQYF. CDR3 nucleotide sequence: TGTGCCACCAGTGATTTGCGCAGGGGAGAGTCATACGAGCAGTACTTC.

The chain uses TRBV4-1 and TRBJ1-3, with unresolved D. Trimming took off 0 bases at V and 1 base at J, with 10 bases between the two ends. Germline CDR1 reads MGHRA; CDR2 reads YSYEKL. This CDR3 is built from 16 residues. Here the CDR3 DNA reads TGCGCCAGCAGCCAAGATTCCGGGGTATCTGGAAACACCATATATTTT. Encoded protein: CASSQDSGVSGNTIYF.

The V and J genes are TRBV5-5 and TRBJ2-2; 8 bases align to TRBD2. Trimming at V came to 2 bases and at J to 5 bases, leaving 8 bases not matched to a gene. CDR1 SGHKS and CDR2 YYEKEE come from the germline V gene (reference sequence). The CDR3 is 16 amino acids. This CDR3 reads CASSFMAGGGTGELFF. CDR3 sequence (DNA): TGTGCCAGCAGCTTCATGGCGGGAGGAGGGACCGGGGAGCTGTTTTTT.

The chain carries TRBV5-8 and TRBJ2-5; D is undetermined. V was shortened by 2 bases and J by 7 bases, with 3 bases between the two germline ends. This CDR3 is 10 amino acids long. Per the germline V gene, CDR1 is SGHTS and CDR2 is YDEGEE. As DNA, the CDR3 is TGTGCCAGCAGCTTCGGGACCCAGTACTTC. Its protein is CASSFGTQYF.

J is TRBJ1-4 and V is TRBV21-1; TRBD1 is the table's D call, not checked against the DNA. TRBV21-1 is a listed pseudogene. The CDR3 runs to 14 residues. The CDR3 nucleotides are TGTGCCAGCAGGACATTAACAGGGAATGAAAAACTGTTTTTT. It is translated as CASRTLTGNEKLFF.

The chain carries TRBV10-3 and TRBJ2-7, with 9 bases that match TRBD1. Losses at the gene ends were 6 bases for V and 3 bases for J; bases not matched to a gene: 6. CDR1 is ENHRY, CDR2 SYGVKD, per germline. The CDR3 is made up of 14 amino acids. The CDR3 DNA follows: TGTGCCATCAGGACCGGGACAGGGTACTACGAGCAGTACTTC. Its translation is CAIRTGTGYYEQYF.